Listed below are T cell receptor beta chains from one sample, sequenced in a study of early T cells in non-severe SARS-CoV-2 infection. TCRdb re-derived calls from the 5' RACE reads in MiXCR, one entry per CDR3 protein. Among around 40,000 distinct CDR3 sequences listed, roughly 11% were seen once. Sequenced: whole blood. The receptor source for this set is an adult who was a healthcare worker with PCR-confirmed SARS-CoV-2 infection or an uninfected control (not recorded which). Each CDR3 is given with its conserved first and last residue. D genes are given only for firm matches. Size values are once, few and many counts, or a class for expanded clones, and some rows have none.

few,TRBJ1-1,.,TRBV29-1,TGCAGCGTTGAAGTTAACAGGGAGAACACTGAAGCTTTCTTT,CSVEVNRENTEAFF
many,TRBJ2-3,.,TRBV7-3,TGTGCCAGCAGCAATGGGGGCCGGGATACGCAGTATTTT,CASSNGGRDTQYF
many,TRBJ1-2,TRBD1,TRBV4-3,TGCGCCAGCAGCCAAGAGTCAACAGGGGTTTATGGCTACACCTTC,CASSQESTGVYGYTF
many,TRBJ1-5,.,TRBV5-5,TGTGCCAGCAGCTTGCACGGGAATCAGCCCCAGCATTTT,CASSLHGNQPQHF
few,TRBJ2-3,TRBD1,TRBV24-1,TGTGCCACCAGTGATACATCCAGGGGGCGAGATACGCAGTATTTT,CATSDTSRGRDTQYF
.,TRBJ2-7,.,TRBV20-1,TGCAGTGCTGGAAGACAGATGTACGGGCAGTACTTC,CSAGRQMYGQYF
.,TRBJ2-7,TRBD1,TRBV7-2,TGTGCCAGCAGCCGACGACAGGGGGGCGTCGAGCAGTACTTC,CASSRRQGGVEQYF
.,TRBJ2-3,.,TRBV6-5,TGTGCCAGCAGTTACGATACGCAGTATTTT,CASSYDTQYF
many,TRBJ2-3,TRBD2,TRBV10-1,TGCGCCAGCACCAGCGGGGAGAGCACAGATACGCAGTATTTT,CASTSGESTDTQYF
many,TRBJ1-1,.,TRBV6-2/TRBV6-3,TGTGCCAGCACCCCCCACCGGGGCACTGAAGCTTTCTTT,CASTPHRGTEAFF
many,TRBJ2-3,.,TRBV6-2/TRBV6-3,TGTGCCAGCAGTTACGGCGGAATCACAGATACGCAGTATTTT,CASSYGGITDTQYF
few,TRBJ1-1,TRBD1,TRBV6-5,TGTGCCAGCTCAACGACAGGGGAAGCTTTCTTT,CASSTTGEAFF